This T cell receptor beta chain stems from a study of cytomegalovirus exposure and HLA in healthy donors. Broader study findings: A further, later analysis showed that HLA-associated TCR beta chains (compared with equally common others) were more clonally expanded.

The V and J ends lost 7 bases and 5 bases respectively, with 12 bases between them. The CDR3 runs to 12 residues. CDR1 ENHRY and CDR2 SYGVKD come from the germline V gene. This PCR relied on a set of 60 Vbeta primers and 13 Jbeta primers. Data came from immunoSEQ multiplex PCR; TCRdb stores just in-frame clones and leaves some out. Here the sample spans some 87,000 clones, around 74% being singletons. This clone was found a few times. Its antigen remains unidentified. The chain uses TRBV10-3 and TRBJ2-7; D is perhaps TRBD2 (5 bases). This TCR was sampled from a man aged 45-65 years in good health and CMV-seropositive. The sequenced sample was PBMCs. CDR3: CAINGKGDEQYF. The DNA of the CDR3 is TGTGCCATCAACGGGAAAGGCGACGAGCAGTACTTC.